This T cell receptor beta chain was captured by sequencing in a study of OX40 agonist ivuxolimab in advanced cancers. About the study: An agonistic anti-OX40 (CD134) antibody, ivuxolimab, was used to treat the patients. A history of anti-PD-1, anti-PD-L1 or anti-CTLA-4 therapy was acceptable, and approximately 41% had some. Partial response was recorded in three patients: one hepatocellular carcinoma and two cutaneous melanoma cases.

Produced via immunoSEQ multiplex PCR; TCRdb's table is partial and in-frame only. In the table there are more than 40,000 clones, 88% of which are singletons. Patients with autoimmune history or systemic immunosuppression were excluded. The J segment lost 3 bases and the V segment lost 4 bases, leaving 5 bases of the junction unmatched. The length of the CDR3 is 15 residues. Germline V lookup: CDR1 MDHEN, CDR2 SYDVKM. The chain is built from TRBV28 and TRBJ2-5, with 10 bases aligning to TRBD2. The sample here was CD4+ or CD8+ T cells sorted from blood, taken in a trial of the OX40 agonist ivuxolimab. This clonotype originated in an adult with an advanced solid tumor such as melanoma, head and neck, liver or kidney cancer. In nucleotides, the CDR3 is TGTGCCAGCAGTTCCCGGACTAGCGGAAAAGAGACCCAGTACTTC. As protein: CASSSRTSGKETQYF.